This T cell receptor (beta chain) was obtained from a study of blood T cell repertoires in COVID-19. In the study overall: Some COVID-19 samples were acute and others convalescent; all came from the United States, Italy and Spain. The analysed material was cDNA or gDNA that came from T cells, B-cell-depleted T cells, or PBMCs.

Per the study methods: Counts of nucleated cells, estimated from reference gene primer amplification, were obtained. Produced via immunoSEQ multiplex PCR; TCRdb's table is partial and in-frame only. V, J and clone size reflect that table, while D and trimming were determined from the DNA. This table has roughly 110,000 clones, over 60% appearing once. This clone was seen more than once but under ten times. Trimming removed 2 bases from V and 13 bases from J, with 17 bases in between. CDR3 length: 14 amino acids. The sequence derives from a man aged 70 or older with acute or convalescent COVID-19. Specimen: peripheral blood. This chain joins TRBV23-1 and TRBJ1-4; a possible D gene is TRBD1 (6 bases). TRBV23-1 falls under the ORF class, with uncertain function. CDR3 in DNA: TGCGCCAGCAGTCAAGGTCGGACTCTAGGGGGACTGTTTTTT. The encoded protein is CASSQGRTLGGLFF.